These T cell receptor beta chains were read from a single sample in a study of shared clonotypes between healthy human individuals. Measured with immunoSEQ multiplex PCR; TCRdb has only the in-frame clones, and not every one. The sample holds under 1,900,000 clones, 98% seen once. The sequencing input was naive CD4+ T cells sorted from blood. These receptors were obtained from a man aged 30 to 45 in good health. Both conserved end residues are part of each CDR3. The D gene is left open where the match is weak. Rows give clone size only sometimes, using once, few, many, or a class for an expanded clone.

cdr3_length,v_call,j_call,clone_size,d_call,cdr3_nt,cdr3_aa
17,TRBV18,TRBJ1-3,.,.,TGTGCCAGCTCACCTGCGAAAGGACGGAACTCTGGAAACACCATATATTTT,CASSPAKGRNSGNTIYF
15,TRBV10-3,TRBJ2-7,.,TRBD2,TGTGCCATCAGTGATGCGGGAGGGCCCTTACCCGAGCAGTACTTC,CAISDAGGPLPEQYF
14,TRBV10-1,TRBJ1-1,.,.,TGCGCCAGCAGTGGCCCCGAGCCCAAGAACGAAGCTTTCTTT,CASSGPEPKNEAFF
15,TRBV6-5,TRBJ2-5,once,.,TGTGCCAGCAGTTACTCGTCGGGGGCAGGAGAGACCCAGTACTTC,CASSYSSGAGETQYF
15,TRBV18,TRBJ2-5,.,TRBD1,TGTGCCAGCTCCCGCGAACAGGGGGCGCAGGAGACCCAGTACTTC,CASSREQGAQETQYF
15,TRBV5-4,TRBJ2-7,.,.,TGTGCCAGCAGCTTGCAGGGCAGGGACTCCTACGAGCAGTACTTC,CASSLQGRDSYEQYF
16,TRBV7-3,TRBJ2-2,.,.,TGTGCCAGCAGCCCGGTTAGCGGAGCGAACACCGGGGAGCTGTTTTTT,CASSPVSGANTGELFF
14,TRBV5-5,TRBJ1-4,.,.,TGTGCCAGCAGCTTGGATGGCAGGAATGAAAAACTGTTTTTT,CASSLDGRNEKLFF
17,TRBV4-3,TRBJ2-3,.,.,TGCGCCAGCAGCCAGACCATTGGGGGAATTGGCACAGATACGCAGTATTTT,CASSQTIGGIGTDTQYF
13,TRBV2,TRBJ2-5,.,.,TGTGCCAGCGGTGAGGCACGGGGGGAGACCCAGTACTTC,CASGEARGETQYF
15,TRBV18,TRBJ2-3,.,TRBD1,TGTGCCAGCTCACCACGGACAGGATCACCAGATACGCAGTATTTT,CASSPRTGSPDTQYF
14,TRBV5-1,TRBJ2-7,.,.,TGCGCCAGCAGACGGGGGGCTGAAACCTACGAGCAGTACTTC,CASRRGAETYEQYF
15,TRBV11-3,TRBJ2-2,.,.,TGTGCCAGCAGCTTTTCTCGGGGCGGCACCGGGGAGCTGTTTTTT,CASSFSRGGTGELFF
10,TRBV20-1,TRBJ2-7,.,.,TGCAGTGCTAGGGTCTACGAGCAGTACTTC,CSARVYEQYF
14,TRBV12-5,TRBJ1-1,.,.,TGTGCTAGTGGAAGGGAGGGGTTGAACACTGAAGCTTTCTTT,CASGREGLNTEAFF
15,TRBV6-1,TRBJ1-5,.,.,TGTGCCAGCAGTGAGGACAGACAGCGAAATCAGCCCCAGCATTTT,CASSEDRQRNQPQHF
16,TRBV7-9,TRBJ2-4,.,.,TGTGCCAGCAGCTTAGTGACTCTCGTTCTGGTAAACATTCAGTACTTC,CASSLVTLVLVNIQYF
13,TRBV5-1,TRBJ2-5,.,TRBD2,TGCGCCAGCAGGGGGGAGGGCAAAGAGACCCAGTACTTC,CASRGEGKETQYF
14,TRBV18,TRBJ2-7,once,TRBD2,TGTGCCAGCTCACCAGTAGCGGGAAGTGGCGAGCAGTACTTC,CASSPVAGSGEQYF
15,TRBV28,TRBJ1-2,.,.,TGTGCCAGCAGAATCGCCGGGGCCCCTACTTATGGCTACACCTTC,CASRIAGAPTYGYTF
13,TRBV19,TRBJ1-2,.,.,TGTGCCAGTAGTATACGGGTTCACTATGGCTACACCTTC,CASSIRVHYGYTF
17,TRBV28,TRBJ1-5,.,.,TGTGCCAGCAGTTCGACAGCGGACAGCTATAGCAATCAGCCCCAGCATTTT,CASSSTADSYSNQPQHF
14,TRBV18,TRBJ2-5,once,.,TGTGCCAGCTCACCAGGGCAGCCCCAAGAGACCCAGTACTTC,CASSPGQPQETQYF
11,TRBV28,TRBJ2-7,.,.,TGTGCCAGCAGCACTCGACACGAGCAGTACTTC,CASSTRHEQYF
13,TRBV29-1,TRBJ2-1,.,.,TGCAGCGTTGAAGAAGTGGGCGCCGATGAGCAGTTCTTC,CSVEEVGADEQFF
15,TRBV2,TRBJ1-2,.,TRBD1,TGTGCCAGCAGCGTCGGAGACAGGGGCCACTATGGCTACACCTTC,CASSVGDRGHYGYTF
15,TRBV6-1,TRBJ2-1,.,.,TGTGCCAGCAGTGAAACGGGGGGCCCCTACAATGAGCAGTTCTTC,CASSETGGPYNEQFF
14,TRBV7-9,TRBJ2-3,.,.,TGTGCCAGCAGCTTAGCTGGGACGGTGGATACGCAGTATTTT,CASSLAGTVDTQYF
13,TRBV5-5,TRBJ2-5,.,.,TGTGCCAGCTTAAACAGGTTCCAAGAGACCCAGTACTTC,CASLNRFQETQYF
13,TRBV2,TRBJ2-3,.,.,TGTGCCAGCAGTGAAGCGCTTAGGGGTACGCAGTATTTT,CASSEALRGTQYF
15,TRBV2,TRBJ1-1,.,.,TGTGCCAGCGAGGAGTCCCGTATGAAAAATACTGAAGCTTTCTTT,CASEESRMKNTEAFF
13,TRBV7-8,TRBJ2-1,once,.,TGTGCCAGCAGCTTAGCCCGAAACAATGAGCAGTTCTTC,CASSLARNNEQFF
15,TRBV2,TRBJ1-5,.,.,TGTGCCAGCAGTGAAAGGGATGGGACGAATCAGCCCCAGCATTTT,CASSERDGTNQPQHF
12,TRBV15,TRBJ2-7,.,.,TGTGCCACCAGCAGAGAGCGGGGCGAGCAGTACTTC,CATSRERGEQYF
13,TRBV15,TRBJ2-1,.,.,TGTGCCACCAGCAGAGATTCCACCTTCAGGGAGTTCTTC,CATSRDSTFREFF
13,TRBV10-3,TRBJ2-1,.,.,TGTGCCATCAAGGAGGGCCCGCTTGATGAGCAGTTCTTC,CAIKEGPLDEQFF
14,TRBV5-6,TRBJ2-7,.,.,TGTGCCAGCAGCTTGAGGACAGACCTCTACGAGCAGTACTTC,CASSLRTDLYEQYF
13,TRBV25-1,TRBJ2-1,.,TRBD1,TGTGCCAGCAGTGACCCAGACAGGGGGAAGCAGTTCTTC,CASSDPDRGKQFF
15,TRBV29-1,TRBJ2-1,.,.,TGCAGCGTTGCGGGGAAGGAACACTCCTACAATGAGCAGTTCTTC,CSVAGKEHSYNEQFF
15,TRBV7-3,TRBJ2-1,.,TRBD2,TGTGCCAGCAGCTTGACTAGCGGGGGAGTCGGTGAGCAGTTCTTC,CASSLTSGGVGEQFF
12,TRBV19,TRBJ1-2,.,.,TGTGCCAGTAGTTGGAGGGCCTATGGCTACACCTTC,CASSWRAYGYTF
12,TRBV19,TRBJ1-1,.,.,TGTGCCAGTAGTTGGGGGCGGTACGAAGCTTTCTTT,CASSWGRYEAFF
16,TRBV7-9,TRBJ2-5,.,TRBD2,TGTGCCAGCAGCCAACTAGCGGGAGGGGGAGGAGAGACCCAGTACTTC,CASSQLAGGGGETQYF
15,TRBV2,TRBJ2-1,.,.,TGTGCCAGCAGTGAATGGCGGGGACCTGGCTCAGAGCAGTTCTTC,CASSEWRGPGSEQFF
16,TRBV4-2,TRBJ2-1,.,TRBD2,TGTGCCAGCAGCCCCGGACTAGCGGGCACCTACAATGAGCAGTTCTTC,CASSPGLAGTYNEQFF
14,TRBV11-2,TRBJ2-7,.,.,TGTGCCAGCAGCTTAAGAGACAGGTCTCAGGAGCAGTACTTC,CASSLRDRSQEQYF
14,TRBV9,TRBJ2-7,.,.,TGTGCCAGCAGCGTAGAGCCAGGACTGGGGGAGCAGTACTTC,CASSVEPGLGEQYF
16,TRBV28,TRBJ2-3,.,TRBD2,TGTGCCAGCAGTACCCCGGGTAGCGGGTACACAGATACGCAGTATTTT,CASSTPGSGYTDTQYF
13,TRBV6-6,TRBJ1-5,.,.,TGTGCCAGCCACAGGGATATTAATCAGCCCCAGCATTTT,CASHRDINQPQHF
17,TRBV10-3,TRBJ2-1,.,TRBD2,TGTGCCATCAGTGATGGTCAGACTAGCGGGAGTTACAATGAGCAGTTCTTC,CAISDGQTSGSYNEQFF
15,TRBV28,TRBJ2-7,.,TRBD2,TGTGCCAGCAGTTTACCAGCGGGAGCAATCGACGAGCAGTACTTC,CASSLPAGAIDEQYF
16,TRBV7-2,TRBJ2-1,.,TRBD1,TGTGCCAGCAGCGTTCACCGGGACAGGAGGTACAATGAGCAGTTCTTC,CASSVHRDRRYNEQFF
14,TRBV5-4,TRBJ2-5,.,.,TGTGCCAGCAGCCTCGCCCGGTTACAAGAGACCCAGTACTTC,CASSLARLQETQYF
16,TRBV28,TRBJ2-5,.,.,TGTGCCAGCAGTCCAGTAGGCCCCGGGGCTCAAGAGACCCAGTACTTC,CASSPVGPGAQETQYF
18,TRBV5-1,TRBJ2-2,.,.,TGCGCCAGCAGCTTGGCACGGGACTCTCGAGGAGGGGCCGGGGAGCTGTTTTTT,CASSLARDSRGGAGELFF